This T cell receptor (beta chain) comes out of a study of CD8 T cells in ankylosing spondylitis. Regarding the study as a whole: The study identified a TCR beta motif of several highly homologous variants that appeared characteristic of ankylosing spondylitis blood. According to the report, clones linked to the disease were significantly enriched in matched synovial fluid samples taken from ankylosing spondylitis patients.

Quantitative molecular-barcoded 5'-RACE generated the TCR beta libraries. From the 5' RACE reads, TCRdb called clonotypes with MiXCR, one entry per CDR3 protein. This sample has 700,000 or so distinct CDR3 sequences, with 15% to 20% found just once. This clonotype was picked up many times. Its antigen is still unknown. The CDR3 consists of 16 residues. Between the trimmed V and J ends, which lost 5 bases and 2 bases, there was a span of 13 bases. The chain combines TRBV12-3 or TRBV12-4 with TRBJ2-6; the D gene is possibly TRBD2 (6 bases). Sequencing was carried out using blood, either unsorted or a sorted T cell fraction (not recorded which). The sequence was obtained from a male donor with ankylosing spondylitis. Here the CDR3 DNA reads TGTGCCAGCAGTACTGGCGGGGTTACTGGGGCCAACGTCCTGACTTTC. The encoded protein is CASSTGGVTGANVLTF.